A single TCR beta chain is shown here with its context. Participant age was about 18 to 89 years, and participants resided in about two dozen US areas. Clinical history as reported by participants underpinned cohort assignment. In the original processing: It was from reference gene primer amplification that nucleated cell counts were estimated. Clones were read by immunoSEQ multiplex PCR, and TCRdb kept only the in-frame ones, dropping some. V and J calls and clone size are copied from that table; D and trimming were computed from the DNA. The sample lists about 320,000 clones, around nine tenths occurring once. This sample stems from a study of blood T cell repertoires in COVID-19. The source material was PBMCs or T cells enriched from blood (not recorded which). The sequence derives from a woman aged 25 to 45 who had recovered from COVID-19.

The CDR3 region is CASSLQGEGNQPQHF. In DNA form, the CDR3 reads TGTGCCAGCAGTTTACAGGGGGAGGGCAATCAGCCCCAGCATTTT. The rearrangement joins TRBV28 to TRBJ1-5, with 7 bases matching TRBD1. J was trimmed by 2 bases and V by 2 bases; bases with no gene match: 3. This CDR3 is 15 amino acids long. From germline, CDR1 is MDHEN and CDR2 SYDVKM.